Shown below are 21 T cell receptor beta chains from a single sample sequenced in a study of regulatory T cells in long-lasting Graves disease. The time point: newly diagnosed GD, antithyroid drugs for less than 3 months. Generation of the TCR library employed RNA extracted from PBMCs. Sequencing libraries for TCR beta were prepared with iRepertoire HTBI primers and Arm-PCR of CDR3 regions. One entry per CDR3 protein, called by TCRdb with MiXCR from the multiplex PCR reads. The table records roughly 510,000 distinct CDR3 sequences, approximately 16% of them present only once. These data were also reused for a study on T cells in Graves' hyperthyroidism and ophthalmopathy.

This material consisted of peripheral blood mononuclear cells (PBMCs), taken at new diagnosis, from a patient treated with antithyroid drugs. Every receptor here comes from a man aged 18 to 29 with Graves disease.

This clonotype turned up a few times. The CDR3: CSASGSGNTIYF. CDR3 nucleotide sequence: TGCAGTGCGTCAGGATCTGGAAACACCATATATTTT. The genes are TRBV20-1 and TRBJ1-3; D not certain. Germline V CDR1 and CDR2: DFQATT, SNEGSKA (reference sequence). The CDR3 runs 12 residues. Trimming removed 6 bases from V and 1 base from J, with 7 bases in between.

This clonotype was seen repeatedly, ten times or more. The chain carries TRBV20-1 and TRBJ2-7; D is possibly TRBD1 (7 bases). The CDR3 is 15 residues long. V lost 6 bases and J 3 bases, leaving 21 bases between the germline ends. CDR1 and CDR2 from the germline V gene are DFQATT and SNEGSKA (reference sequence). In DNA form, the CDR3 reads TGCAGTGCCTCCTGGGGCGGGGACAGAGACTACGAGCAGTACTTC. Protein sequence: CSASWGGDRDYEQYF.

This clonotype was seen a few times. The rearrangement uses TRBV6-5 and TRBJ1-2; no clear D. Trimming cost V 1 base and J 4 bases, with 16 bases left between them. The CDR3 has 16 residues. CDR1 is MNHEY and CDR2 is SVGAGI in the germline V gene. CDR3 amino acids: CASSYFDAGFGYGYTF. Here the CDR3 DNA reads TGTGCCAGCAGTTACTTTGATGCAGGTTTCGGCTATGGCTACACCTTC.

This clonotype came up a few times. J is TRBJ1-2 and V is TRBV27; the match to TRBD1 covers 7 bases. Losses at the gene ends were 2 bases for V and 5 bases for J; bases not matched to a gene: 5. This CDR3 spans 14 amino acids. Germline V gene sequence: CDR1 MNHEY, CDR2 SMNVEV (reference sequence). The DNA of the CDR3 is TGTGCCAGCAGTTTAACAGGGGAGAGTTATGGCTACACCTTC. Amino acid sequence: CASSLTGESYGYTF.

This clonotype came up many times. The rearrangement links TRBV11-3 to TRBJ2-2, with D tentatively TRBD2 (6 bases). This CDR3 region has 16 residues. V lost 4 bases, J lost 6 bases, and 18 bases lay in between. CDR1 and CDR2 (germline): SGHNT, YENEEA. CDR3 sequence (DNA): TGTGCCAGCAGCTCAGGCGGGCGGGGCTCCGCCGGGGAGCTGTTTTTT. Translation: CASSSGGRGSAGELFF.

This clonotype was observed many times. The rearrangement joins TRBV29-1 to TRBJ2-1, with D possibly TRBD1 on 6 matching bases. The V end lost 4 bases, the J end lost 8 bases, and 12 bases lay between the germline ends. The CDR3 sequence is 12 residues long. CDR1 and CDR2 from the germline V gene are SQVTM and ANQGSEA. Here the CDR3 reads CSVGQATHEQFF. The CDR3 DNA reads as TGCAGCGTTGGACAGGCGACTCATGAGCAGTTCTTC.

In the case of this clonotype: This may be a read error: a much more frequent sequence differs by one nucleotide. The J gene is TRBJ1-5, the V gene TRBV20-1; D might be TRBD1 (5 bases). The CDR3 spans 15 residues. The germline V gene has CDR1 DFQATT and CDR2 SNEGSKA (reference sequence). The CDR3 reads CGASPQGRSNQPQHF. The CDR3 DNA is TGCGGTGCCAGTCCTCAGGGTAGGAGCAATCAGCCCCAGCATTTT.

This clonotype was found many times. The genes are TRBV28 and TRBJ2-5; D is possibly TRBD1 (6 bases). Germline V gene data show CDR1 as MDHEN and CDR2 as SYDVKM. There are 14 residues in the CDR3. The germline V and J ends were trimmed by 6 bases and 2 bases, with 13 bases remaining between them. In DNA, the CDR3 is TGTGCCAGCAGCAACAGGGTGCGGCAAGAGACCCAGTACTTC. Its translation is CASSNRVRQETQYF.

V is TRBV24-1 and J is TRBJ2-1; 15 nucleotides line up with TRBD2. The CDR3 extends over 16 amino acids. CDR1 is KGHDR and CDR2 is SFDVKD in the germline V gene. V trimming: 2 bases; J trimming: 8 bases; junction bases outside the gene matches: 3. For the CDR3, the DNA is TGTGCCACCAGTGATTCCGGGACTAGCGGGAGGCATGAGCAGTTCTTC. This gives the protein CATSDSGTSGRHEQFF.

This clonotype has at least ten counts. The chain combines TRBV6-2 or TRBV6-3 with TRBJ1-1; no definite D call. The V gene's germline CDR1 is MNHEY and CDR2 SVGEGT. The length of the CDR3 is 13 residues. Trimming pared 0 bases from V and 5 bases from J, leaving 7 bases between. As DNA, the CDR3 is TGTGCCAGCAGTTACTCGGAAAGGACTGAAGCTTTCTTT. Translation: CASSYSERTEAFF.

This chain joins TRBV7-8 and TRBJ1-4; 10 nucleotides match TRBD1. Trimming cost V 1 base and J 7 bases; bases outside gene matches: 6. Germline V gene lookup returns CDR1 SGHVS and CDR2 FQNEAQ. The CDR3 covers 16 residues. CDR3 amino acids: CASSLDRDRGLEKLFF. The DNA of the CDR3 is TGTGCCAGCAGCTTAGACCGGGACAGGGGACTTGAAAAACTGTTTTTT.

V and J are TRBV28 and TRBJ2-7; no firm D call. The CDR3 contains 13 residues. Per the germline V gene, CDR1 is MDHEN and CDR2 is SYDVKM. The V and J ends lost 4 bases and 0 bases respectively, with 7 bases between them. CDR3 DNA sequence: TGTGCCAGCAGTTCAAAGAGCTCCTACGAGCAGTACTTC. It is translated as CASSSKSSYEQYF.

Ten or more counts support this clonotype. The chain combines TRBV20-1 with TRBJ2-1; a possible D gene is TRBD2 (5 bases). CDR1 is DFQATT and CDR2 is SNEGSKA in the germline V gene (reference sequence). The CDR3 runs 15 residues. The V end lost 0 bases, the J end lost 0 bases, and 9 bases lay between the germline ends. CDR3 in DNA: TGCAGTGCTAGAGATCTGAGCGGCTCCTACAATGAGCAGTTCTTC. Its translation is CSARDLSGSYNEQFF.

The chain uses TRBV20-1 and TRBJ1-1; D not resolved. V gave up 0 bases and J gave up 3 bases, with 11 bases separating them. This CDR3 comprises 14 residues. Germline CDR1 is DFQATT and CDR2 is SNEGSKA (reference sequence). The CDR3 DNA sequence: TGCAGTGCTAGAGATAGGTACGGCGACACTGAAGCTTTCTTT. It specifies CSARDRYGDTEAFF.

V is TRBV6-5 and J is TRBJ2-5, with D maybe TRBD2 (5 bases). TRBJ2-1 matches the DNA end more closely, so the J call is doubtful. CDR1 and CDR2 from the germline V gene are MNHEY and SVGAGI. The CDR3 spans 13 residues. The CDR3 bases are TGTGCCAGCAGTTACGGTAGGAGGAGTGAGCAGTTCTTC. Residues: CASSYGRRSEQFF.

This clonotype was detected ten times or more. The V call is TRBV11-2, the J call TRBJ2-3; D is undetermined. Trimming removed 0 bases at V and 0 bases at J, with 4 bases between. This CDR3 contains 14 residues. CDR1 is SGHAT, CDR2 FQNNGV, per germline. CDR3: CASSLEASTDTQYF. CDR3 in DNA: TGTGCCAGCAGCTTAGAAGCTAGCACAGATACGCAGTATTTT.

This clonotype was counted at least ten times. The V and J genes are TRBV27 and TRBJ2-7, with D possibly TRBD2 on 5 matching bases. The CDR3 length is 14 residues. Germline CDR1 is MNHEY and CDR2 is SMNVEV (reference sequence). Trimming took off 1 base at V and 3 bases at J, with 10 bases between the two ends. CDR3 DNA: TGTGCCAGCAGTTTATATGACGGGAACTACGAGCAGTACTTC. This sequence encodes CASSLYDGNYEQYF.

In its sample, this clonotype was seen a few times. V is TRBV3-1 and J is TRBJ2-7; 11 bases align to TRBD2. CDR1 LGHDT and CDR2 YNNKEL come from the germline V gene (reference sequence). The CDR3 is 17 residues long. The V segment lost 4 bases and the J segment 5 bases; nucleotides outside the gene matches: 13. This CDR3 reads CASSRPLPSGRSHEQYF. CDR3 nucleotide sequence: TGTGCCAGCAGCCGCCCTCTTCCTAGCGGGAGGTCTCACGAGCAGTACTTC.

There are many counts of this clonotype. The chain recombines TRBV27 with TRBJ2-5, with a possible D match to TRBD2 (5 bases). Trimming took off 6 bases at V and 2 bases at J, with 13 bases between the two ends. The V gene's germline CDR1 is MNHEY and CDR2 SMNVEV (reference sequence). The CDR3 consists of 14 residues. CDR3 region: CASSYFAGQETQYF. The CDR3 DNA reads TGTGCCAGCAGCTATTTCGCGGGTCAAGAGACCCAGTACTTC.

The chain is built from TRBV11-2 and TRBJ2-2; tentatively, D is TRBD1 (5 bases). The CDR3 sequence is 15 residues long. V was clipped by 5 bases and J by 6 bases, with 16 bases between them. Looked up from germline, CDR1 is SGHAT and CDR2 is FQNNGV. The CDR3 DNA reads as TGTGCCAGCAGCACCTACCTCTCGACAGCCGGGGAGCTGTTTTTT. Amino acid sequence: CASSTYLSTAGELFF.

This clonotype was counted a few times. The chain recombines TRBV20-1 with TRBJ1-5; D gene unclear. The germline V gene has CDR1 DFQATT and CDR2 SNEGSKA (reference sequence). V lost 6 bases and J 6 bases, leaving 12 bases between the germline ends. The CDR3 runs 12 residues. CDR3 region: CSAQRESQPQHF. CDR3 DNA: TGCAGTGCGCAAAGGGAAAGTCAGCCCCAGCATTTT.